Listed here are 13 T cell receptor beta chains from one sample, sequenced in a study of blood T cell repertoires in COVID-19. Assay used: immunoSEQ multiplex PCR; TCRdb lists only in-frame clones, some missing. This repertoire shows 300,000 to 400,000 clones, 85% found once; its top ten account for just over 7%. The sample comprised peripheral blood. The receptors come from a human donor in a cohort sampled during active COVID-19.

V usage is TRBV18 and J usage is TRBJ1-1; TRBD1 might be the D (6 bases). The CDR3 has 16 residues. V lost 0 bases, J lost 5 bases, and 16 bases lay in between. Germline V CDR1 and CDR2: KGHSH, LQKENI. The CDR3 sequence: CASSPPKKQGGTEAFF. Written as DNA, the CDR3 is TGTGCCAGCTCACCACCTAAAAAACAGGGTGGAACTGAAGCTTTCTTT.

The chain recombines TRBV12-3 or TRBV12-4 with TRBJ1-2; possible D gene TRBD1, 5 bases. Trimming took off 6 bases at V and 1 base at J, with 9 bases between the two ends. This CDR3 spans 13 amino acids. The CDR3 bases are TGTGCCAGCAGCCCCGACAGTAACTATGGCTACACCTTC. Residues: CASSPDSNYGYTF.

This chain joins TRBV7-3 and TRBJ2-1; D perhaps matches TRBD1 (6 bases). The CDR3 covers 17 residues. V gave up 6 bases and J gave up 0 bases, with 18 bases separating them. Germline V gene sequence: CDR1 SGHTA, CDR2 FQGTGA. CDR3 residues: CASSTLIQGFSYNEQFF. In nucleotides, the CDR3 is TGTGCCAGCAGTACGTTAATACAGGGCTTCTCCTACAATGAGCAGTTCTTC.

The chain carries TRBV24-1 and TRBJ2-6; D is possibly TRBD1 (5 bases). From germline, CDR1 is KGHDR and CDR2 SFDVKD. This CDR3 region has 16 residues. V shed 2 bases and J shed 0 bases, with 7 bases lying between them. The CDR3 protein is CATSDWGPSGANVLTF. CDR3 nucleotides: TGTGCCACCAGTGATTGGGGCCCCTCTGGGGCCAACGTCCTGACTTTC.

The chain is built from TRBV5-5 and TRBJ1-1; D gene ambiguous. There are 13 residues in the CDR3. Germline-derived CDR1 and CDR2 are SGHKS and YYEKEE (reference sequence). The V gene lost 1 base and the J gene lost 5 bases, with 9 bases spanning the gap. DNA for the CDR3: TGTGCCAGCAGCTTGTCAAGGGAGACTGAAGCTTTCTTT. It translates to CASSLSRETEAFF.

J is TRBJ2-7 and V is TRBV6-5; 7 bases fit TRBD2. Germline V lookup: CDR1 MNHEY, CDR2 SVGAGI. The CDR3 contains 15 residues. The J segment lost 5 bases and the V segment lost 5 bases, leaving 12 bases of the junction unmatched. The chain's CDR3 is CASSLRGGRTDEQYF. The CDR3 DNA is TGTGCCAGCAGTCTCCGGGGAGGGCGGACGGACGAGCAGTACTTC.

The chain couples TRBV6-5 to TRBJ2-5; 8 bases are a match to TRBD1. Germline V lookup: CDR1 MNHEY, CDR2 SVGAGI. The CDR3 is made up of 16 amino acids. V shed 0 bases and J 7 bases; nucleotides not matched to a gene: 10. CDR3 nucleotide sequence: TGTGCCAGCAGTTACTCCCCGACAGGGGAGAGTGGGACCCAGTACTTC. This sequence encodes CASSYSPTGESGTQYF.

CDR3 nucleotides: TGTGCCACCAGTGAGGGACAGAACTATGGCTACACCTTC. Translating gives CATSEGQNYGYTF. The chain couples TRBV24-1 to TRBJ1-2, with TRBD1 matching over 7 bases. This CDR3 spans 13 amino acids. V shed 4 bases and J 2 bases; nucleotides not matched to a gene: 0. Germline V gene sequence: CDR1 KGHDR, CDR2 SFDVKD.

This chain uses TRBV5-1 with TRBJ2-1; D uncertain. The CDR3 runs to 14 residues. Germline assignment: CDR1 SGHRS and CDR2 YFSETQ. V dropped 5 bases and J dropped 0 bases, with 9 bases sitting between them. CDR3 coding DNA: TGCGCCAGCAGTTCAGGCGCCTCCTACAATGAGCAGTTCTTC. Its translation: CASSSGASYNEQFF. The whole variable domain, remainder taken from reference TRBV5-1 and TRBJ2-1, is KAGVTQTPRYLIKTRGQQVTLSCSPISGHRSVSWYQQTPGQGLQFLFEYFSETQRNKGNFPGRFSGRQFSNSRSEMNVSTLELGDSALYLCASSSGASYNEQFFGPGTRLTVL.

This sequence joins TRBV11-2 and TRBJ1-2; possible D gene TRBD1, 5 bases. V was cut by 6 bases and J by 4 bases, with 15 bases left in between. This CDR3 is 14 amino acids long. Per the germline V gene, CDR1 is SGHAT and CDR2 is FQNNGV. DNA for the CDR3: TGTGCCAGCAGGGACATCGGCAGGGTCTATGGCTACACCTTC. This gives the protein CASRDIGRVYGYTF.

This chain joins TRBV6-5 and TRBJ1-2; D not resolved. Looked up from germline, CDR1 is MNHEY and CDR2 is SVGAGI. V was trimmed by 7 bases and J by 4 bases, leaving 7 bases between them. This CDR3 region has 11 residues. DNA of the CDR3: TGTGCCAGCACGACTGGCTATGGCTACACCTTC. Encoded protein: CASTTGYGYTF.

V and J are TRBV27 and TRBJ2-7, with D possibly TRBD1 on 6 matching bases. V was clipped by 2 bases and J by 7 bases, with 12 bases between them. The CDR3 spans 13 residues. Germline lookup yields CDR1 MNHEY and CDR2 SMNVEV (reference sequence). The CDR3 region has the DNA TGTGCCAGCAGTTTAAGGGGGATGAATGAGCAGTACTTC. It codes for CASSLRGMNEQYF.

The chain recombines TRBV10-3 with TRBJ1-4; TRBD1 might be the D (5 bases). CDR1 is ENHRY, CDR2 SYGVKD, per germline. The CDR3 has 13 amino acids. V dropped 2 bases and J dropped 8 bases, with 9 bases sitting between them. The CDR3 region has the DNA TGTGCCATCAGTGAGGGGGCTGAGGAAAAACTGTTTTTT. Protein product: CAISEGAEEKLFF.